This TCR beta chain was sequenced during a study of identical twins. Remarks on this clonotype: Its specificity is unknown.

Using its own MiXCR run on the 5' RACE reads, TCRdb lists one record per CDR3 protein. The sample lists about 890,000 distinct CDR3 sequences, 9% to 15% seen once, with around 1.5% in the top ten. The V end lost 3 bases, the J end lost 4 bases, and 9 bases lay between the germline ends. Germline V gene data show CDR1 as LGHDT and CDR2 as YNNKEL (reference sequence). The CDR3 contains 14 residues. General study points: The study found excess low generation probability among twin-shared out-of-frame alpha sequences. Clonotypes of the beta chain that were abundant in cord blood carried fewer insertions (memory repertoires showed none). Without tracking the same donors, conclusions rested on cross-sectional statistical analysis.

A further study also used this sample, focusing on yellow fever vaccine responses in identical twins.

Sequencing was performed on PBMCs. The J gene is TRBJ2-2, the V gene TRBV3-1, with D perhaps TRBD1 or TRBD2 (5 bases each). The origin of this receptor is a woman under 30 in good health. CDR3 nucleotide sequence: TGTGCCAGCAGCCAGGGGGTTGGCACCGGGGAGCTGTTTTTT. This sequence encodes CASSQGVGTGELFF.